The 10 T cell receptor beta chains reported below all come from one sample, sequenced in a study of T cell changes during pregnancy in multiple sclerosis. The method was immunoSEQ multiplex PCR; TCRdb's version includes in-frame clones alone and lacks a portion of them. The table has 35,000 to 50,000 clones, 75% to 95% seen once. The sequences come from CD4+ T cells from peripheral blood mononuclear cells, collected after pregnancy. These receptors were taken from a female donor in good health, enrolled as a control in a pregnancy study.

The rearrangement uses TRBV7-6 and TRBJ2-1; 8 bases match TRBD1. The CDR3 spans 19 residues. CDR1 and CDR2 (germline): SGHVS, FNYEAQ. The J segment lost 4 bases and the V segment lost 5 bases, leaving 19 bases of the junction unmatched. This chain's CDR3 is CASSRAIGTGKEEYNEQFF. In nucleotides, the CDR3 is TGTGCCAGCAGCCGAGCCATTGGGACAGGCAAAGAGGAATACAATGAGCAGTTCTTC.

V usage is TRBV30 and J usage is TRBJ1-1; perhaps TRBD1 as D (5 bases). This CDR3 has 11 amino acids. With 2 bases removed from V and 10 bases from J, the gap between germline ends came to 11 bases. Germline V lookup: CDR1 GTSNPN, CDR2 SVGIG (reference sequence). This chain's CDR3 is CAWSSEQVAFF. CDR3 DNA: TGTGCCTGGAGTTCGGAACAGGTAGCTTTCTTT.

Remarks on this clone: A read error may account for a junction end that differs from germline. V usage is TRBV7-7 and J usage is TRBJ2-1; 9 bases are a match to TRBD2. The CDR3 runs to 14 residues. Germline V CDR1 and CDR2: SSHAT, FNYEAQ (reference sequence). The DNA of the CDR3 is TGTGCTAGCACCCCACTAGCGGGTTACAATGAGCAGTTCTTC. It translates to CASTPLAGYNEQFF. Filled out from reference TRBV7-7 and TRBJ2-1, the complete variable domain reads GAGVSQSPRYKVTKRGQDVTLRCDPISSHATLYWYQQALGQGPEFLTYFNYEAQPDKSGLPSDRFSAERPEGSISTLTIQRTEQRDSAMYRCASTPLAGYNEQFFGPGTRLTVL.

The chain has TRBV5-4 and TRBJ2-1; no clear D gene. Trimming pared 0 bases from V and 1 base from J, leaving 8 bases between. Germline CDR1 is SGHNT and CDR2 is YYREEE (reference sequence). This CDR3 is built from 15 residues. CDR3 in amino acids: CASSLAPTSYNEQFF. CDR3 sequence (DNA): TGTGCCAGCAGCTTGGCACCAACATCCTACAATGAGCAGTTCTTC.

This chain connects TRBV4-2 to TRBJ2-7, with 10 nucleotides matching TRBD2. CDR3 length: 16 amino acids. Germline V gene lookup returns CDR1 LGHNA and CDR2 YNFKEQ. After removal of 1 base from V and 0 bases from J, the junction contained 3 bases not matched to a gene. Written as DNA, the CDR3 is TGTGCCAGCAGCCAAGGTCTAGCGGGAGACTCCTACGAGCAGTACTTC. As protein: CASSQGLAGDSYEQYF.

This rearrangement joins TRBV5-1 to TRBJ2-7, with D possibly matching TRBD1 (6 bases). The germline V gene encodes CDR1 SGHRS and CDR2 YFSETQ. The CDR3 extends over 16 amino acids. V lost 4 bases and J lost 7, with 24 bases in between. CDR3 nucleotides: TGCGCCAGCAGCGTTATACTGGGACATGGGGCCGGGGAGCAGTACTTC. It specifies CASSVILGHGAGEQYF.

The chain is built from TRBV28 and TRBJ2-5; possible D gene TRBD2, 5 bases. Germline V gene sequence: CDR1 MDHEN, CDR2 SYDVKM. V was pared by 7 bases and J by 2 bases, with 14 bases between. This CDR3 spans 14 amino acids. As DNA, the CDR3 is TGTGCCAGCACCAAAACCGGACTGCAAGAGACCCAGTACTTC. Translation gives CASTKTGLQETQYF.

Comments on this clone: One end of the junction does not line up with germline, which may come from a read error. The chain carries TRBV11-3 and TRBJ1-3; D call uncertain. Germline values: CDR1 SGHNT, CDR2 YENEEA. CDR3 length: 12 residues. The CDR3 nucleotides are TGTGCCAGCAGCTTTCGTGGAGACACCATATATTTT. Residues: CASSFRGDTIYF.

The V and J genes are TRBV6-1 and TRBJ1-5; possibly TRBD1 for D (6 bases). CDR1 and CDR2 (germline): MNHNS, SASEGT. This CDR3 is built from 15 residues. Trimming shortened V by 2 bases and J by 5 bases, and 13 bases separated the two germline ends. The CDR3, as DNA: TGTGCCAGCAGTGAAAGGACAGCAGCTGATCAGCCCCAGCATTTT. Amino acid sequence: CASSERTAADQPQHF.

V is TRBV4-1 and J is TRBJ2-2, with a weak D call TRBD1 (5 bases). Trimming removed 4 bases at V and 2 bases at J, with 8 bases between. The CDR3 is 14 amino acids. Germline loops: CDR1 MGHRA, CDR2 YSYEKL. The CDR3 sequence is CASSRGPNTGELFF. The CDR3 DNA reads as TGCGCCAGCAGCCGGGGCCCCAACACCGGGGAGCTGTTTTTT.